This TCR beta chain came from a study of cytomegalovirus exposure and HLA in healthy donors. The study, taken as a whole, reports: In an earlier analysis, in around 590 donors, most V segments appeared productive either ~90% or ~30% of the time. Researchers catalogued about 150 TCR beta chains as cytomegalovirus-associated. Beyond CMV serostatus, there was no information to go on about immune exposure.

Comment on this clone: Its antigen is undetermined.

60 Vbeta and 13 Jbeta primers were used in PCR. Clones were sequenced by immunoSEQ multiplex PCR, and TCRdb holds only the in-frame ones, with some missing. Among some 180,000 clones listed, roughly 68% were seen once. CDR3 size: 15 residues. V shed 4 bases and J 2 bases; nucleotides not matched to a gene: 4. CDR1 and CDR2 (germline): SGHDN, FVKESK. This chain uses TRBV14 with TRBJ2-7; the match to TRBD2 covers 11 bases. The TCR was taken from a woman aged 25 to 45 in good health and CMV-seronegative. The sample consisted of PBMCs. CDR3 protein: CASSPGLAGPYEQYF. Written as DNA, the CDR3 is TGTGCCAGCAGCCCCGGACTAGCGGGCCCCTACGAGCAGTACTTC.